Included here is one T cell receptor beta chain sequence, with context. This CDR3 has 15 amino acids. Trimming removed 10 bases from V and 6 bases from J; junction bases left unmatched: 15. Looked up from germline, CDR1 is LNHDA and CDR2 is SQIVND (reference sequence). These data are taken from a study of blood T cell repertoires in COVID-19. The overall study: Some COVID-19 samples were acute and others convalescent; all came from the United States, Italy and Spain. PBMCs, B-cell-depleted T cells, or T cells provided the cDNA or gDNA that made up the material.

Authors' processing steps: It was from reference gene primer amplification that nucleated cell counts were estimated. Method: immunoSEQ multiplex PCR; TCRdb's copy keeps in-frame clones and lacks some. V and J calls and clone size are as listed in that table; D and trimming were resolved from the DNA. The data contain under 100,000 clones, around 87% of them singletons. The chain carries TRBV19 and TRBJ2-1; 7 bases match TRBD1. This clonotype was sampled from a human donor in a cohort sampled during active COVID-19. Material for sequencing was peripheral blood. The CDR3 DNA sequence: TGTGCCACCTTGTCTTTAACAGCAGGGGGCAATGAGCAGTTCTTC. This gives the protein CATLSLTAGGNEQFF.